This T cell receptor beta chain was identified during a study of OX40 agonist ivuxolimab in advanced cancers. Study overall: The patients received agonistic anti-OX40 (CD134) antibody ivuxolimab. Patients were dosed intravenously with ivuxolimab at 0.01 to 10 mg/kg every 2 weeks. General study results and limits: The expanded peripheral T cells' antigen specificity was not determined.

Here immunoSEQ multiplex PCR was the method, and the copy in TCRdb shows in-frame clones only, minus some. Among more than 50,000 clones listed, less than 90% were seen once. Comments on this clone: Its antigen is not identified.

The CDR3 contains 18 residues. Trimming cost V 8 bases and J 4 bases; bases outside gene matches: 18. Germline values: CDR1 MDHEN, CDR2 SYDVKM. This material consisted of CD4+ or CD8+ T cells sorted from blood, taken in a trial of the OX40 agonist ivuxolimab. This chain joins TRBV28 and TRBJ2-1; TRBD2 matches 9 bases. This TCR was recovered from an adult with an advanced solid tumor such as melanoma, head and neck, liver or kidney cancer. CDR3 DNA: TGTGCCAGCGTTTTAAGGGGTAGCGGGAGAGGGTCTTACAATGAGCAGTTCTTC. It codes for CASVLRGSGRGSYNEQFF.